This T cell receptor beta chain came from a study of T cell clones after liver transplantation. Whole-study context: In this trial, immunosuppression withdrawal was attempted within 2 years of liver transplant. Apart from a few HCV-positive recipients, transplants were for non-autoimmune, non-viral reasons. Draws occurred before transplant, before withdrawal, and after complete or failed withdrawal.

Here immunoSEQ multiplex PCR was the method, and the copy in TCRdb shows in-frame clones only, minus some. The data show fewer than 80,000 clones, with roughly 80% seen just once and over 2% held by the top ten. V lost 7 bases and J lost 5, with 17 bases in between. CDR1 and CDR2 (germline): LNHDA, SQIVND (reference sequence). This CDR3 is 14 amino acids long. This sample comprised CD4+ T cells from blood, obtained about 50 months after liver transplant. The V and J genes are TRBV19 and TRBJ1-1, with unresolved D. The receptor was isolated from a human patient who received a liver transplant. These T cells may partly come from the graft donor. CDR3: CASTKSPTWTEAFF. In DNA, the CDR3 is TGTGCCAGTACCAAGTCCCCGACGTGGACTGAAGCTTTCTTT.